This record looks at one TCR beta chain sequence and its context. This entry comes from a study of blood T cell repertoires in COVID-19. Turning to the study itself: Samples representing acute and convalescent COVID-19 were sourced from the United States, Italy and Spain. T cells, B-cell-depleted T cells, or PBMCs supplied cDNA or gDNA.

Sequenced by immunoSEQ multiplex PCR; TCRdb stores in-frame clones only, minus some. The profile shows about 200,000 clones, 70% to 90% of them singletons. CDR1 SGHNT and CDR2 YYREEE come from the germline V gene (reference sequence). The ends lost 4 bases at V and 2 bases at J; junction bases unmatched: 6. The CDR3 loop spans 15 amino acids. In Seattle, patients joined the study during active infection and were tracked longitudinally. This chain links TRBV5-4 with TRBJ2-7, with 10 bases identical to TRBD2. This clonotype was sampled from a man between 60 and 75 years old with COVID-19, enrolled during active disease. Material: peripheral blood. The chain's CDR3 is CASSPGTSVPYEQYF. CDR3 nucleotide sequence: TGTGCCAGCAGCCCCGGGACTAGCGTACCCTACGAGCAGTACTTC.